Shown below are 11 T cell receptor beta chains from a single sample sequenced in a study of shared clonotypes between healthy human individuals. Naive CD8 cells comprised CD45RO-negative, CCR7-positively selected cells, excluding terminally differentiated effector memory CD45RA+ cells. Clones were sequenced by immunoSEQ multiplex PCR, and TCRdb holds only the in-frame ones, with some missing. The sample lists about 2,100,000 clones, about 93% occurring once. Sequenced material: naive CD8+ T cells from PBMCs. The receptors derive from a man aged 18 to 35 in good health. Some clones in this sample may be carry-over from other donors' samples.

The gene calls are TRBV4-3 and TRBJ2-3; D is undetermined. The CDR3 has 17 residues. Germline V gene lookup returns CDR1 LGHNA and CDR2 YSLEER. Trimming took off 1 base at V and 2 bases at J, with 16 bases between the two ends. The CDR3 loop is CASSQGGVDGYTDTQYF. The DNA for the CDR3 is TGCGCCAGCAGCCAAGGGGGTGTTGACGGATACACAGATACGCAGTATTTT.

This chain links TRBV25-1 with TRBJ1-3, with D unresolved. CDR1 and CDR2 from the germline V gene are MGHDK and SYGVNS. The CDR3 is made up of 14 amino acids. V was clipped by 1 base and J by 7 bases, with 11 bases between them. CDR3 sequence: CASSEFTGRNTIYF. CDR3 coding DNA: TGTGCCAGCAGTGAATTCACCGGTCGCAACACCATATATTTT. Together with reference TRBV25-1 and TRBJ1-3, the CDR3 gives the full variable domain: EADIYQTPRYLVIGTGKKITLECSQTMGHDKMYWYQQDPGMELHLIHYSYGVNSTEKGDLSSESTVSRIRTEHFPLTLESARPSHTSQYLCASSEFTGRNTIYFGEGSWLTVV.

This chain links TRBV5-4 with TRBJ2-3; tentatively, D is TRBD2 (5 bases). CDR1 SGHNT and CDR2 YYREEE come from the germline V gene (reference sequence). This CDR3 comprises 15 residues. Trimming left V 2 bases short and J 1 base short, with 11 bases between. Here the CDR3 DNA reads TGTGCCAGCAGCTTCCTATTGCGGGGCACAGATACGCAGTATTTT. The encoded protein is CASSFLLRGTDTQYF. The full variable domain, with the rest looked up from reference TRBV5-4 and TRBJ2-3, is ETGVTQSPTHLIKTRGQQVTLRCSSQSGHNTVSWYQQALGQGPQFIFQYYREEENGRGNFPPRFSGLQFPNYSSELNVNALELDDSALYLCASSFLLRGTDTQYFGPGTRLTVL.

This clone was seen only once. The chain employs TRBV28 and TRBJ2-1, with D possibly TRBD2 on 6 matching bases. V shed 3 bases and J shed 9 bases, with 27 bases lying between them. The CDR3 covers 18 residues. Germline-derived CDR1 and CDR2 are MDHEN and SYDVKM. CDR3 coding DNA: TGTGCCAGCAGTTTCCGCCCCGTGATAGCGGAAGAAGTTGGTGAGCAGTTCTTC. It is translated as CASSFRPVIAEEVGEQFF.

The chain employs TRBV19 and TRBJ2-7; unclear D gene. The ends were cut back, 1 base at V and 3 bases at J, with 16 bases in the middle. Germline CDR1 is LNHDA and CDR2 is SQIVND (reference sequence). This CDR3 spans 16 amino acids. CDR3 bases: TGTGCCAGTAGTATAGCCTACGGCGTCGCCAGCTACGAGCAGTACTTC. Translation: CASSIAYGVASYEQYF.

V is TRBV30 and J is TRBJ2-2; 9 bases align to TRBD2. Germline V CDR1 and CDR2: GTSNPN, SVGIG (reference sequence). V shed 5 bases and J 7 bases; nucleotides not matched to a gene: 11. This CDR3 spans 15 amino acids. CDR3 in DNA: TGTGCCTGGGGGGTGCGGGAGGGCCTCGGCGGGGAGCTGTTTTTT. It encodes CAWGVREGLGGELFF.

This chain joins TRBV13 and TRBJ2-7; 8 nucleotides align to TRBD1. V was clipped by 0 bases and J by 1 base; unmatched bases: 17. Germline lookup yields CDR1 PRHDT and CDR2 FYEKMQ (reference sequence). The CDR3 totals 20 residues. The CDR3: CASSLGPPAGGRRKSYEQYF. CDR3 DNA: TGTGCCAGCAGCTTAGGCCCTCCGGCAGGGGGCCGTCGAAAATCCTACGAGCAGTACTTC.

This clone was seen just once. The rearrangement links TRBV6-5 to TRBJ2-5; D uncertain. V lost 2 bases to trimming and J lost 5 bases, with 6 bases between them. This CDR3 spans 12 amino acids. Germline V CDR1 and CDR2: MNHEY, SVGAGI. The CDR3 loop is CASSYNEETQYF. The CDR3 DNA sequence: TGTGCCAGCAGTTACAATGAGGAGACCCAGTACTTC.

The V gene is TRBV7-2, the J gene TRBJ1-1; D is ambiguous. Trimming pared 4 bases from V and 7 bases from J, leaving 22 bases between. Germline CDR1 and CDR2: SGHTA and FQGNSA. The CDR3 is 16 amino acids. CDR3 region: CASSSTFGPLTLEAFF. The CDR3 DNA follows: TGTGCCAGCAGCTCAACATTCGGCCCCTTAACCCTTGAAGCTTTCTTT.

V gene TRBV19 combines with J gene TRBJ2-2; no clear D. Trimming took off 5 bases at V and 6 bases at J, with 10 bases between the two ends. Germline CDR1 reads LNHDA; CDR2 reads SQIVND (reference sequence). The CDR3 loop spans 13 amino acids. The CDR3 spells CASSWSESGELFF. As DNA, the CDR3 is TGTGCCAGTAGTTGGTCAGAATCCGGGGAGCTGTTTTTT.

This rearrangement joins TRBV28 to TRBJ1-2; no firm D call. The CDR3 runs 15 residues. Germline CDR1 reads MDHEN; CDR2 reads SYDVKM. Trimming took off 5 bases at V and 3 bases at J, with 16 bases between the two ends. The CDR3 region is CASSPLYRTYYGYTF. DNA of the CDR3: TGTGCCAGCAGTCCCCTATACAGAACCTACTATGGCTACACCTTC.